This section outlines one T cell receptor (beta chain) sequence together with its context. Its cognate antigen is unknown. All donors were healthy HIV-negative adults lacking recent acute infections or vaccinations. The source of the sample is a study of shared clonotypes between healthy human individuals. Study-level points and caveats: The sharing of 5% to 6.5% of naive CD4 clonotypes was seen across a handful of donors.

The V end lost 1 base, the J end lost 0 bases, and 7 bases lay between the germline ends. Germline loops: CDR1 SGHTA, CDR2 FQGNSA. The CDR3 is 14 residues long. Assay: immunoSEQ multiplex PCR; the TCRdb copy retains only in-frame clones and omits some. The sample includes around 2.5 million clones, over 85% of them seen just once. Specimen: naive CD4+ T cells from PBMCs. Subset in this sample: CD45RA+ positively selected. The chain carries TRBV7-2 and TRBJ2-7; unclear D gene. This sequence originates from a man aged 18 to 30 in good health. Some clones in this sample may be carry-over from other donors' samples. CDR3 nucleotides: TGTGCCAGCAGCTTAGTCTGGATCTCCTACGAGCAGTACTTC. Translation: CASSLVWISYEQYF.